These 7 T cell receptor beta chains were all obtained from the same sample, sequenced in a study of PD-1 blockade in classical Hodgkin lymphoma. Time point reported: cycle 4 day 1 (C4D1), after 6 weeks of nivolumab. Each patient relapsed following autologous stem cell transplantation, and prior brentuximab vedotin exposure differed. Profiled with immunoSEQ multiplex PCR; TCRdb holds only in-frame clones, not every one. The sample yields fewer than 55,000 clones, over 70% seen once. Here the sequenced sample was peripheral blood mononuclear cells (PBMCs), taken before the fourth cycle of nivolumab. The receptors shown here come from a human donor with classical Hodgkin lymphoma.

This chain links TRBV5-1 with TRBJ2-5; D is possibly TRBD2 (5 bases). V dropped 6 bases and J dropped 1 base, with 16 bases sitting between them. This CDR3 is built from 15 residues. Germline loops: CDR1 SGHRS, CDR2 YFSETQ. The CDR3: CASNERASLQETQYF. The DNA of the CDR3 is TGCGCCAGCAACGAGAGGGCCAGCCTCCAAGAGACCCAGTACTTC.

V and J are TRBV6-5 and TRBJ1-5, with no clear D. V lost 6 bases and J 9 bases, leaving 15 bases between the germline ends. Germline lookup yields CDR1 MNHEY and CDR2 SVGAGI. The CDR3 totals 13 residues. CDR3 sequence: CASSRAIDWPQHF. CDR3 nucleotide sequence: TGTGCCAGCAGCCGGGCAATAGACTGGCCCCAGCATTTT.

The gene calls are TRBV4-2 and TRBJ2-1; possibly TRBD1 or TRBD2 for D (5 bases each). Deletions cut 0 bases from V and 13 bases from J, with 13 bases between. The CDR3 has 13 amino acids. From germline, CDR1 is LGHNA and CDR2 YNFKEQ. The CDR3 DNA reads as TGTGCCAGCAGCCAAGATAAAGCGAGGGACCAGTTCTTC. Translating gives CASSQDKARDQFF.

The rearrangement uses TRBV7-3 and TRBJ2-5; maybe TRBD2 (6 bases). The V and J ends lost 0 bases and 2 bases respectively, with 10 bases between them. The CDR3 has 15 amino acids. Germline V gene lookup returns CDR1 SGHTA and CDR2 FQGTGA. The CDR3 nucleotides are TGTGCCAGCAGCTTAACGGGCGGGGCGCAAGAGACCCAGTACTTC. Translation: CASSLTGGAQETQYF.

The gene calls are TRBV19 and TRBJ2-2, with 7 bases aligning to TRBD1. With 8 bases clipped from V and 3 bases from J, the junction kept 9 bases outside the gene matches. The CDR3 covers 15 residues. Germline V gene data show CDR1 as LNHDA and CDR2 as SQIVND (reference sequence). CDR3 in DNA: TGTGCCAGTCTACTCCGGACAGGCTACACCGGGGAGCTGTTTTTT. Protein product: CASLLRTGYTGELFF.

The chain combines TRBV19 with TRBJ2-3, with 7 bases lining up with TRBD1. The V gene end was trimmed by 10 bases and the J gene end by 2 bases; junction bases not matched to a gene: 9. This CDR3 is 14 amino acids long. CDR1 LNHDA and CDR2 SQIVND come from the germline V gene (reference sequence). The CDR3 loop reads CATGEGAVTDTQYF. DNA of the CDR3: TGTGCCACCGGCGAGGGGGCTGTCACAGATACGCAGTATTTT.

This sequence joins TRBV27 and TRBJ1-1; TRBD1 is a possible D gene (6 bases). CDR1 is MNHEY, CDR2 SMNVEV, per germline (reference sequence). V was shortened by 5 bases and J by 1 base, with 14 bases between the two germline ends. This CDR3 spans 15 amino acids. The CDR3 spells CASSPRGGQNTEAFF. Here the CDR3 DNA reads TGTGCCAGCAGTCCCAGGGGCGGGCAGAACACTGAAGCTTTCTTT.